The 19 T cell receptor beta chains listed next were all sequenced from one sample in a study of TIL therapy for anti-PD-1-resistant metastatic lung cancer (dated by TCRdb to the early 2020s). TCR beta CDR3 regions were amplified from genomic DNA by bias-controlled multiplex PCR with the immunoSEQ v3 hsTCRB kit. TCRdb took over this immuneACCESS table, retaining in-frame rearrangements with V and J assigned. Such tables are incomplete; in checked studies, under half of the missing clones stem from an unresolved V gene, and the remainder is unexplained. This sample comprises approximately 22,000 clones, 70% to 80% of them detected only once. Together, the top ten hold 1.5% to 2% of the sample. In the paper's terms, the time point label means: pre-treatment sample, taken before nivolumab and TIL therapy. The sequencing used blood, collected at baseline. These receptors were taken from a person aged 25 to 85 with non-small cell lung cancer.

This chain uses TRBV10-3 with TRBJ2-5; D remains unclear. This CDR3 is built from 12 residues. V lost 3 bases and J 5 bases, leaving 7 bases between the germline ends. Germline CDR1 is ENHRY and CDR2 is SYGVKD. Written as DNA, the CDR3 is TGTGCCATCAGTGACAGCAGCGAGACCCAGTACTTC. This encodes CAISDSSETQYF.

This clone has a single count. This chain links TRBV4-3 with TRBJ2-1; 7 positions agree with TRBD2. CDR1 and CDR2 from the germline V gene are LGHNA and YSLEER. V gave up 4 bases and J gave up 0 bases; unmatched junction bases: 3. This CDR3 spans 15 amino acids. As DNA, the CDR3 is TGCGCCAGCAGCCGGGACTACCGCTCCTACAATGAGCAGTTCTTC. It translates to CASSRDYRSYNEQFF.

This clone has only a few counts. The rearrangement joins TRBV29-1 to TRBJ1-2, with D tentatively TRBD1 (6 bases). Deletions cut 4 bases from V and 3 bases from J, with 6 bases between. The CDR3 covers 11 residues. Per germline, CDR1 SQVTM and CDR2 ANQGSEA. The chain's CDR3 is CSVGQDYGYTF. CDR3 nucleotides: TGCAGCGTTGGACAGGACTATGGCTACACCTTC.

This chain joins TRBV29-1 and TRBJ2-4; 7 positions match TRBD2. Germline lookup yields CDR1 SQVTM and CDR2 ANQGSEA. V lost 5 bases, J lost 2 bases, and 6 bases stayed unmatched. The CDR3 spans 14 residues. The CDR3 DNA sequence: TGCAGCGTTAAGGTGGGAGGGACCAAAAACATTCAGTACTTC. Translated, it gives CSVKVGGTKNIQYF.

The V and J genes are TRBV19 and TRBJ2-6; maybe TRBD1 (6 bases). The CDR3 is made up of 17 amino acids. Germline loops: CDR1 LNHDA, CDR2 SQIVND (reference sequence). V shed 2 bases and J shed 0 bases, with 11 bases lying between them. In DNA, the CDR3 is TGTGCCAGTAGTATAAAGACAGGACTCTCTGGGGCCAACGTCCTGACTTTC. Its translation is CASSIKTGLSGANVLTF.

V and J are TRBV3-1 (or the pseudogene TRBV3-2) and TRBJ1-2; TRBD1 might be the D (5 bases). The CDR3 has 13 amino acids. V lost 2 bases, J lost 5 bases, and 9 bases lay in between. Germline values: CDR1 LGHDT, CDR2 YNNKEL (reference sequence). The CDR3 region is CASSQLGVYGYTF. DNA for the CDR3: TGTGCCAGCAGCCAACTAGGGGTTTATGGCTACACCTTC.

In DNA, the CDR3 is TGTGCCACCAGCAGAGAACAGGGTAAAACTTTCTTT. Protein: CATSREQGKTFF. The chain links TRBV15 to TRBJ1-1, with a possible D match to TRBD1 (6 bases). V was trimmed by 0 bases and J by 12 bases, leaving 11 bases between them. The germline V gene encodes CDR1 LNHNV and CDR2 YYDKDF (reference sequence). The CDR3 has 12 amino acids.

The CDR3: CASSIEGNYGYTF. CDR3 bases: TGTGCCAGTAGTATCGAGGGGAACTATGGCTACACCTTC. V is TRBV19 and J is TRBJ1-2, with a possible D match to TRBD1 (5 bases). V dropped 3 bases and J dropped 2 bases, with 7 bases sitting between them. The CDR3 is 13 amino acids. Germline CDR1 and CDR2: LNHDA and SQIVND (reference sequence).

This clone has just a few counts. The chain uses TRBV10-3 and TRBJ1-1, with D perhaps TRBD1 (6 bases). This CDR3 region has 14 residues. Germline V CDR1 and CDR2: ENHRY, SYGVKD. The V and J ends lost 0 bases and 4 bases respectively, with 9 bases between them. The chain's CDR3 is CAISESRDTTEAFF. The CDR3 DNA reads TGTGCCATCAGTGAGTCTAGGGACACCACTGAAGCTTTCTTT.

The CDR3: CASTEPQGAPNEQFF. The CDR3 bases are TGTGCCAGCACCGAACCACAGGGGGCCCCCAATGAGCAGTTCTTC. This rearrangement joins TRBV7-9 to TRBJ2-1; 9 bases map to TRBD1. V shed 7 bases, J shed 6 bases, and the junction held 10 bases outside the gene matches. Germline values: CDR1 SEHNR, CDR2 FQNEAQ (reference sequence). The CDR3 sequence is 15 residues long.

The chain is built from TRBV18 and TRBJ1-1; no definite D call. The CDR3 runs to 17 residues. Between the trimmed V and J ends, which lost 2 bases and 3 bases, there was a span of 19 bases. CDR1 is KGHSH, CDR2 LQKENI, per germline. The CDR3 sequence is CASSPRLGGRRDTEAFF. Written as DNA, the CDR3 is TGTGCCAGCTCACCAAGGCTTGGAGGGCGAAGGGACACTGAAGCTTTCTTT.

V and J are TRBV4-1 and TRBJ1-1; no firm D call. Trimming took off 0 bases at V and 1 base at J, with 6 bases between the two ends. The germline V gene has CDR1 MGHRA and CDR2 YSYEKL. The CDR3 spans 14 residues. DNA of the CDR3: TGCGCCAGCAGCCAAGACCCCACGAACACTGAAGCTTTCTTT. Translated, it gives CASSQDPTNTEAFF.

This clone was seen just once. The gene calls are TRBV9 and TRBJ2-3; D is possibly TRBD1 or TRBD2 (5 bases each). Trimming cost V 3 bases and J 4 bases, with 21 bases left between them. Per the germline V gene, CDR1 is SGDLS and CDR2 is YYNGEE. The length of the CDR3 is 17 residues. In DNA form, the CDR3 reads TGTGCCAGCAGCGCCCCCTGGGGCCTTCGTAGCGCAGATACGCAGTATTTT. Translated: CASSAPWGLRSADTQYF.

The rearrangement uses TRBV7-9 and TRBJ1-2, with D hard to call. The CDR3 runs to 15 residues. Trimming cost V 5 bases and J 9 bases, with 22 bases left between them. Germline V gives CDR1 SEHNR, CDR2 FQNEAQ (reference sequence). In DNA form, the CDR3 reads TGTGCCAGCAGCCTGCTGGGAGCCGCCTCTGAAAGCTACACCTTC. It specifies CASSLLGAASESYTF.

This clone was seen a handful of times. The CDR3 DNA is TGCAGCGTTCCCCGCGGGGGGCGGGGAAGCTCCTACAATGAGCAGTTCTTC. It translates to CSVPRGGRGSSYNEQFF. The chain recombines TRBV29-1 with TRBJ2-1; 8 bases match TRBD2. In germline, CDR1 is SQVTM, CDR2 ANQGSEA. The length of the CDR3 is 17 residues. V was clipped by 5 bases and J by 0 bases; unmatched bases: 12.

The chain carries TRBV7-3 and TRBJ2-5; 11 bases are shared with TRBD1. There are 17 residues in the CDR3. Germline V CDR1 and CDR2: SGHTA, FQGTGA. J lost 2 bases, V lost 5 bases, and 10 bases had no gene match. The CDR3 nucleotides read TGTGCCAGCAGCCCTCTCGGGGACAGGGGGTGGCAAGAGACCCAGTACTTC. Translated: CASSPLGDRGWQETQYF.

The chain recombines TRBV6-5 with TRBJ1-1; tentative D call: TRBD1 (5 bases). CDR1 and CDR2 (germline): MNHEY, SVGAGI. V was trimmed by 2 bases and J by 3 bases, leaving 7 bases between them. The CDR3 contains 13 residues. The CDR3 region is CASSYIQDTEAFF. The CDR3 DNA reads TGTGCCAGCAGTTACATACAGGACACTGAAGCTTTCTTT.

The rearrangement joins TRBV24-1 to TRBJ1-2; D is possibly TRBD1 (5 bases). This CDR3 contains 17 residues. The germline V gene encodes CDR1 KGHDR and CDR2 SFDVKD. V lost 4 bases and J 2 bases, leaving 19 bases between the germline ends. CDR3 coding DNA: TGTGCCACCAGTGAACGAATCCGACCTACAGGAAACTATGGCTACACCTTC. Translation gives CATSERIRPTGNYGYTF.

The rearrangement links TRBV24-1 to TRBJ1-2, with a weak D call TRBD1 (6 bases). Germline CDR1 KGHDR, CDR2 SFDVKD. Trimming shortened V by 7 bases and J by 4 bases, and 18 bases separated the two germline ends. The length of the CDR3 is 15 residues. The CDR3 loop reads CATRAGQDSSYGYTF. The CDR3 nucleotides read TGTGCCACCAGGGCGGGCCAGGACAGTTCCTATGGCTACACCTTC.